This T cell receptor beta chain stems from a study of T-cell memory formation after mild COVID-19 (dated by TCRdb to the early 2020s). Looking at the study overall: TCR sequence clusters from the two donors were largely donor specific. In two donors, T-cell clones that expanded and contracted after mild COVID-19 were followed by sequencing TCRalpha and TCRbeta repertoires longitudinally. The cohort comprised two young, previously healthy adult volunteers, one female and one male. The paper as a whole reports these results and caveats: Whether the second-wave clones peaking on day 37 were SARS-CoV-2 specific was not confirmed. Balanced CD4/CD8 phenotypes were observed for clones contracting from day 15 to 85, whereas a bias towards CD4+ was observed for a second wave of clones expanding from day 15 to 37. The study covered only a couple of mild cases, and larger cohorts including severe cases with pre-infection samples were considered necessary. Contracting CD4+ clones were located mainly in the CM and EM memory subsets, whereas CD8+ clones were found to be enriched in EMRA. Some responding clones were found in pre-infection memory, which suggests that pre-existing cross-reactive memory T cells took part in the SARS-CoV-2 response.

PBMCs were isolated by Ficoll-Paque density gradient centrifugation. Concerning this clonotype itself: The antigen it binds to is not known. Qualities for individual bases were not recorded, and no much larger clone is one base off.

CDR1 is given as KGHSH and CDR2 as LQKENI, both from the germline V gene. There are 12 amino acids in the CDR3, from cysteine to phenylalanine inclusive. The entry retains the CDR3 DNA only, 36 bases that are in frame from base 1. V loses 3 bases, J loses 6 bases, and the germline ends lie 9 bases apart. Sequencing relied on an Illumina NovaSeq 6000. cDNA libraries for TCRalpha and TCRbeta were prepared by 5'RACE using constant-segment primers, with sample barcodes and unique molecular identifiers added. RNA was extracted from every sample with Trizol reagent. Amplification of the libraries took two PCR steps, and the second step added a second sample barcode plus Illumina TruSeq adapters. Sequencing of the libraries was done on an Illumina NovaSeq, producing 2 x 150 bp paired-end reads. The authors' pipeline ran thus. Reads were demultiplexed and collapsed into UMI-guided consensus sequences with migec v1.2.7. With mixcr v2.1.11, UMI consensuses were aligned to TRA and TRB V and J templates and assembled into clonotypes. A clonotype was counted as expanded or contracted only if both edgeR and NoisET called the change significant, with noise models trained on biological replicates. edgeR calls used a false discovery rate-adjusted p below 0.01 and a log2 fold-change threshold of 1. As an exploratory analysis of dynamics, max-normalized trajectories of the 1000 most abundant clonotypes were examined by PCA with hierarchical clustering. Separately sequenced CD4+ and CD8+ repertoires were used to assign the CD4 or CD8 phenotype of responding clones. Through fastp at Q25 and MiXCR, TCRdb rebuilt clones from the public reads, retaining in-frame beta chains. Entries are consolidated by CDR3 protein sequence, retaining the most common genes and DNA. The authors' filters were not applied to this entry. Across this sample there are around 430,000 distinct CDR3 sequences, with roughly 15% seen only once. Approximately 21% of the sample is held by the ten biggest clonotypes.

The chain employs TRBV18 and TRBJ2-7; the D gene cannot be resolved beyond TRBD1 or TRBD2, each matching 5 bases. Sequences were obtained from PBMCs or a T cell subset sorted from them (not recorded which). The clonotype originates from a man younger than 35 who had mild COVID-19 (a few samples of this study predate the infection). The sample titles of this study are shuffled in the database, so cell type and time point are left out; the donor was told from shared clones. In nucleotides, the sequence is TGTGCCAGCTCACCCCAGGGAGTCGAGCAGTACTTC. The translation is CASSPQGVEQYF.